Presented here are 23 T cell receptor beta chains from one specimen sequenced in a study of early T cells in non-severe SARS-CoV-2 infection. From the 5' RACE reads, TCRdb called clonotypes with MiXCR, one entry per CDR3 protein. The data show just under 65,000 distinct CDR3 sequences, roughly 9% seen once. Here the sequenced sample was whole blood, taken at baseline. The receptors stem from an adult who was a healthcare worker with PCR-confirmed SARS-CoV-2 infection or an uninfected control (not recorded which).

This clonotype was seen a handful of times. In DNA form, the CDR3 reads TGTGCCAGCAGCTTGGGACGGAGAGCGGGAGTCTACGAGCAGTACTTC. This encodes CASSLGRRAGVYEQYF. This chain links TRBV5-5 with TRBJ2-7; 8 positions agree with TRBD2. Trimming cost V 0 bases and J 3 bases; bases outside gene matches: 8. This CDR3 comprises 16 residues. Germline CDR1 is SGHKS and CDR2 is YYEKEE (reference sequence).

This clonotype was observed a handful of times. CDR3 protein: CASSWGREVTEAFF. For the CDR3, the DNA is TGTGCCAGCAGTTGGGGTCGGGAGGTCACTGAAGCTTTCTTT. The rearrangement uses TRBV27 and TRBJ1-1, with D uncertain. The CDR3 is 14 amino acids. The germline CDR1 and CDR2 sequences are MNHEY and SMNVEV (reference sequence). Deletions cut 4 bases from V and 4 bases from J, with 13 bases between.

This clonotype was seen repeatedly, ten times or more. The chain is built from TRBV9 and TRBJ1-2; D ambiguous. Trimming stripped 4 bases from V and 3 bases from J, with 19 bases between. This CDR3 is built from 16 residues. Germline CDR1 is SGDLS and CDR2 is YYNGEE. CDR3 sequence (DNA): TGTGCCAGCAGCACCGAACTAATGGACGGGGACTATGGCTACACCTTC. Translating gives CASSTELMDGDYGYTF.

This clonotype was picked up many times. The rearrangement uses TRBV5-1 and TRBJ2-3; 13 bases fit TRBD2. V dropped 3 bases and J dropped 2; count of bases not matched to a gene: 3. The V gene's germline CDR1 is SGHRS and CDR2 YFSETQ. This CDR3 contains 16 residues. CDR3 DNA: TGCGCCAGCAGCTCGGGGACTAGCGGGATCACAGATACGCAGTATTTT. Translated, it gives CASSSGTSGITDTQYF. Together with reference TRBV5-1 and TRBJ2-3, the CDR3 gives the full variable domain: KAGVTQTPRYLIKTRGQQVTLSCSPISGHRSVSWYQQTPGQGLQFLFEYFSETQRNKGNFPGRFSGRQFSNSRSEMNVSTLELGDSALYLCASSSGTSGITDTQYFGPGTRLTVL.

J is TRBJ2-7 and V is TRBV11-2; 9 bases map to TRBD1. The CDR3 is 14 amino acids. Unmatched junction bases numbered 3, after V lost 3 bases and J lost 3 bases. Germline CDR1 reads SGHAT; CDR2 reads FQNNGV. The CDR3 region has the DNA TGTGCCAGCAGCTTGTCGGACAGGGGCTACGAGCAGTACTTC. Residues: CASSLSDRGYEQYF. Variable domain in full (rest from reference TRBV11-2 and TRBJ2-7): EAGVAQSPRYKIIEKRQSVAFWCNPISGHATLYWYQQILGQGPKLLIQFQNNGVVDDSQLPKDRFSAERLKGVDSTLKIQPAKLEDSAVYLCASSLSDRGYEQYFGPGTRLTVT.

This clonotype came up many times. The CDR3 DNA reads as TGCAGTGCTAGCAGACAGGGGACGTTAAATGGCTACACCTTC. Its translation is CSASRQGTLNGYTF. J is TRBJ1-2 and V is TRBV20-1; 8 bases line up with TRBD1. The CDR3 consists of 14 residues. Trimming at V came to 3 bases and at J to 6 bases, leaving 9 bases not matched to a gene. Germline V gene lookup returns CDR1 DFQATT and CDR2 SNEGSKA (reference sequence).

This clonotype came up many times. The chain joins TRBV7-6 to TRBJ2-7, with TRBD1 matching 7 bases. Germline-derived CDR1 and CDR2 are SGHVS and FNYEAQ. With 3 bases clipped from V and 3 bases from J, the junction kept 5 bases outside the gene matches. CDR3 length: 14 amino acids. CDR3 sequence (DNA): TGTGCCAGCAGCTTTGGGACAGAGTTCTACGAGCAGTACTTC. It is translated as CASSFGTEFYEQYF.

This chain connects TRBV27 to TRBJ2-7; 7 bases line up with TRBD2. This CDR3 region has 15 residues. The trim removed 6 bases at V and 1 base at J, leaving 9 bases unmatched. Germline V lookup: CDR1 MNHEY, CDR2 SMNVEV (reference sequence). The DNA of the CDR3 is TGTGCCAGCAGCCCCGCGACTAGCCAGTCCTACGAGCAGTACTTC. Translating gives CASSPATSQSYEQYF.

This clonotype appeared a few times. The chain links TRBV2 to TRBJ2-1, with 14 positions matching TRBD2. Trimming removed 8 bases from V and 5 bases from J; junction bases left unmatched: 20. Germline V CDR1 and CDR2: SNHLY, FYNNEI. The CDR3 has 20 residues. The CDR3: CASRETRDPGTSGRDNEQFF. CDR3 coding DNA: TGTGCCAGCCGGGAGACCCGGGACCCCGGGACTAGCGGGAGAGACAATGAGCAGTTCTTC. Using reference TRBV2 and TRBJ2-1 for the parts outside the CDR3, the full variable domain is EPEVTQTPSHQVTQMGQEVILRCVPISNHLYFYWYRQILGQKVEFLVSFYNNEISEKSEIFDDQFSVERPDGSNFTLKIRSTKLEDSAMYFCASRETRDPGTSGRDNEQFFGPGTRLTVL.

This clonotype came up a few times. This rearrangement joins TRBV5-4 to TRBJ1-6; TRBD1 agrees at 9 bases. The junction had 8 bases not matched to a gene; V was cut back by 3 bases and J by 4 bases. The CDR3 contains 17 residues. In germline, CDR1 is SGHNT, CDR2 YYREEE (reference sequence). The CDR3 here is CASSSAVGQGYNSPLHF. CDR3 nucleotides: TGTGCCAGCAGCTCGGCGGTGGGACAGGGATATAATTCACCCCTCCACTTT.

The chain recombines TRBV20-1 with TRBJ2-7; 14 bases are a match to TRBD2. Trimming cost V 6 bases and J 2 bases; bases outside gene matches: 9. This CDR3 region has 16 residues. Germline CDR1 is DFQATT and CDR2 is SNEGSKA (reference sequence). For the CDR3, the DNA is TGCAGTGCAAGACCGGGACTAGCGGGAGCAGCCTACGAGCAGTACTTC. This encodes CSARPGLAGAAYEQYF.

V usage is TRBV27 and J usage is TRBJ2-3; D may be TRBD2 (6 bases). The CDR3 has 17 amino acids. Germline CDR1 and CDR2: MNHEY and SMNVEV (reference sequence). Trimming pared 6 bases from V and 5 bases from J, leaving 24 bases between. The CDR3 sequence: CASRKKPLAGWVDTQYF. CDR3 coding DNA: TGTGCCAGCAGAAAGAAACCCCTCGCGGGATGGGTAGATACGCAGTATTTT.

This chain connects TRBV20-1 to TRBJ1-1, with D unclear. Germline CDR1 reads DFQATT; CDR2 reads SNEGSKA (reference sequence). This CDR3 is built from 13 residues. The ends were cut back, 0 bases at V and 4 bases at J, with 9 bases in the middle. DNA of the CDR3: TGCAGTGCTAGAGACAAGGGTTTCACTGAAGCTTTCTTT. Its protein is CSARDKGFTEAFF.

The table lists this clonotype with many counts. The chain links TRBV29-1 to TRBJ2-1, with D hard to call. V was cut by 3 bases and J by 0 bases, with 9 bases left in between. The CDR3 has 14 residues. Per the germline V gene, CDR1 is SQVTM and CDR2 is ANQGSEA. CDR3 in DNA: TGCAGCGTTGAGGGCGGCAGCTCCTACAATGAGCAGTTCTTC. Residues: CSVEGGSSYNEQFF.

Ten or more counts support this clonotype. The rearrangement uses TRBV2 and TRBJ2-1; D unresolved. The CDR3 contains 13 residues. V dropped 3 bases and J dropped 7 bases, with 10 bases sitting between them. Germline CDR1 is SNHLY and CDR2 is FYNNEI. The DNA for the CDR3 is TGTGCCAGCAGTGACAACCCCTGGAATGAGCAGTTCTTC. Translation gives CASSDNPWNEQFF.

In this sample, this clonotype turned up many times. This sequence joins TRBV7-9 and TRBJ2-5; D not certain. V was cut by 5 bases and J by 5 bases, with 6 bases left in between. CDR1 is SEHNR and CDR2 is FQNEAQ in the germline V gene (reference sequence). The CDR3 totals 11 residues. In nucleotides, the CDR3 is TGTGCCAGCAGCGGCTATGAGACCCAGTACTTC. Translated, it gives CASSGYETQYF.

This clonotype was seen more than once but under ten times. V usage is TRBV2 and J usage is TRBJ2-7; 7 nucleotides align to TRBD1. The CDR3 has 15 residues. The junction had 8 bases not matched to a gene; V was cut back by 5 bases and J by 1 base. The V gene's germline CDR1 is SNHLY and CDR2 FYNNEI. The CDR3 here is CASSPTGAQSYEQYF. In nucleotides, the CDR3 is TGTGCCAGCAGTCCTACAGGGGCCCAATCCTACGAGCAGTACTTC.

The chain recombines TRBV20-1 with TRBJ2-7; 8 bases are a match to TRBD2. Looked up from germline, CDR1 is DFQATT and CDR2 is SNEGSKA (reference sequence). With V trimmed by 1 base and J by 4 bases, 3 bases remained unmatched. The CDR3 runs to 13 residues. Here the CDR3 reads CSARVTSAYEQYF. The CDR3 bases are TGCAGTGCTAGAGTGACTAGCGCATACGAGCAGTACTTC.

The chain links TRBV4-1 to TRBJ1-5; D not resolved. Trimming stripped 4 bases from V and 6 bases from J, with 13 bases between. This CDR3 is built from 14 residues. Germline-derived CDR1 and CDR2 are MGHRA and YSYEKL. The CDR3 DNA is TGCGCCAGCAGCCGAACCGGAGCAGGTCAGCCCCAGCATTTT. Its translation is CASSRTGAGQPQHF.

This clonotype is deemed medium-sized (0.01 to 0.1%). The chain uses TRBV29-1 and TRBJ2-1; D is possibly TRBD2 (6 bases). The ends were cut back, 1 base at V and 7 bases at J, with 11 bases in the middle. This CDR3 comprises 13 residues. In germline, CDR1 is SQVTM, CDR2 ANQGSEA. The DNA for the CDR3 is TGCAGCGTTGAAGGACTAGTCGGTAATGAGCAGTTCTTC. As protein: CSVEGLVGNEQFF.

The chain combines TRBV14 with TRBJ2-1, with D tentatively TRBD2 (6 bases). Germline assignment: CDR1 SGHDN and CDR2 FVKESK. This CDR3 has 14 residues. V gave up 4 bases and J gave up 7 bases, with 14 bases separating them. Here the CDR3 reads CASSLRDFINEQFF. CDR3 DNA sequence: TGTGCCAGCAGCCTCCGGGACTTTATTAATGAGCAGTTCTTC.

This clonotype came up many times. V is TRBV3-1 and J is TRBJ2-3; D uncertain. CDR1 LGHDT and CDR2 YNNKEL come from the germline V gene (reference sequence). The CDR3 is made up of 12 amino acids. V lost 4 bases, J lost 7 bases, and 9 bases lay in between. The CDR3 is CASSPRANTQYF. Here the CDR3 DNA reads TGTGCCAGCAGCCCGAGAGCGAATACGCAGTATTTT.

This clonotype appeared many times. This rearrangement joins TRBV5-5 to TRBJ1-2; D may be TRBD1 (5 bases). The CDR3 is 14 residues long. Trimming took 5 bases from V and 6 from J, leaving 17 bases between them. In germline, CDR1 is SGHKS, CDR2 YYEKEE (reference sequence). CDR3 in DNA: TGTGCCAGCAGAAGGGACCATCTAGGGAATGGCTACACCTTC. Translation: CASRRDHLGNGYTF.